This TCR beta chain was retrieved from a study of shared clonotypes between healthy human individuals. In the study overall: A donor's plate count was three for CD4 naive and three for CD4 memory; CD8 naive had two and CD8 memory one.

Study outcomes and limitations: When compared with the clonotypes that were shared by all four sorted-subset donors, the non-shared clonotypes turned out to have lower generation probabilities.

Data came from immunoSEQ multiplex PCR; TCRdb stores just in-frame clones and leaves some out. The sample lists 2,500,000 or so clones; approximately 90% were seen once. Germline V lookup: CDR1 SEHNR, CDR2 FQNEAQ (reference sequence). The length of the CDR3 is 15 residues. V was clipped by 4 bases and J by 7 bases, with 19 bases between them. In its sample, this clone was seen a few times. The antigen is unknown. The chain has TRBV7-9 and TRBJ1-2, with D unresolved. Sequencing was done on a sample of naive CD4+ T cells sorted from blood. As to subset: CD45RA+ positively selected. The clonotype comes from a man between 18 and 35 years old in good health. The CDR3 nucleotides read TGTGCCAGCAGCTCCCTGAGGTTCCGAGATAGTGGCTACACCTTC. The encoded protein is CASSSLRFRDSGYTF.